The 3 T cell receptor beta chains below were found in one sample sequenced in a study of T cell responses to AZD1222 COVID-19 vaccine. Only in-frame clones appear in the TCRdb table, and some are missing; sequencing was by immunoSEQ multiplex PCR. This table has some 120,000 clones, about 89% appearing once. Sequences were derived from peripheral blood, sampled on day 0 of AZD1222 vaccination. The receptor source for this set is an adult in good health.

The genes are TRBV6-5 and TRBJ2-7, with D possibly TRBD2 on 6 matching bases. This CDR3 comprises 15 residues. V lost 6 bases and J 0 bases, leaving 15 bases between the germline ends. Germline lookup yields CDR1 MNHEY and CDR2 SVGAGI. The CDR3 sequence is CASRPRGISSYEQYF. The CDR3 DNA reads as TGTGCCAGCAGGCCCCGGGGGATAAGCTCCTACGAGCAGTACTTC.

The chain combines TRBV7-9 with TRBJ2-1, with D perhaps TRBD1 (6 bases). This CDR3 is built from 15 residues. V shed 2 bases and J shed 0 bases, with 8 bases lying between them. CDR1 is SEHNR and CDR2 is FQNEAQ in the germline V gene (reference sequence). The CDR3 DNA sequence: TGTGCCAGCAGCTTACAGGGGAGCTCCTACAATGAGCAGTTCTTC. Protein: CASSLQGSSYNEQFF.

This clone turned up a few times. CDR3 in amino acids: CASSLGGRGNTIYF. The CDR3 nucleotides read TGTGCCAGCAGTTTAGGGGGGCGCGGAAACACCATATATTTT. This chain joins TRBV27 and TRBJ1-3; D possibly corresponds to TRBD1 (6 bases). From germline, CDR1 is MNHEY and CDR2 SMNVEV (reference sequence). V lost 2 bases and J 4 bases, leaving 9 bases between the germline ends. This CDR3 is built from 14 residues.